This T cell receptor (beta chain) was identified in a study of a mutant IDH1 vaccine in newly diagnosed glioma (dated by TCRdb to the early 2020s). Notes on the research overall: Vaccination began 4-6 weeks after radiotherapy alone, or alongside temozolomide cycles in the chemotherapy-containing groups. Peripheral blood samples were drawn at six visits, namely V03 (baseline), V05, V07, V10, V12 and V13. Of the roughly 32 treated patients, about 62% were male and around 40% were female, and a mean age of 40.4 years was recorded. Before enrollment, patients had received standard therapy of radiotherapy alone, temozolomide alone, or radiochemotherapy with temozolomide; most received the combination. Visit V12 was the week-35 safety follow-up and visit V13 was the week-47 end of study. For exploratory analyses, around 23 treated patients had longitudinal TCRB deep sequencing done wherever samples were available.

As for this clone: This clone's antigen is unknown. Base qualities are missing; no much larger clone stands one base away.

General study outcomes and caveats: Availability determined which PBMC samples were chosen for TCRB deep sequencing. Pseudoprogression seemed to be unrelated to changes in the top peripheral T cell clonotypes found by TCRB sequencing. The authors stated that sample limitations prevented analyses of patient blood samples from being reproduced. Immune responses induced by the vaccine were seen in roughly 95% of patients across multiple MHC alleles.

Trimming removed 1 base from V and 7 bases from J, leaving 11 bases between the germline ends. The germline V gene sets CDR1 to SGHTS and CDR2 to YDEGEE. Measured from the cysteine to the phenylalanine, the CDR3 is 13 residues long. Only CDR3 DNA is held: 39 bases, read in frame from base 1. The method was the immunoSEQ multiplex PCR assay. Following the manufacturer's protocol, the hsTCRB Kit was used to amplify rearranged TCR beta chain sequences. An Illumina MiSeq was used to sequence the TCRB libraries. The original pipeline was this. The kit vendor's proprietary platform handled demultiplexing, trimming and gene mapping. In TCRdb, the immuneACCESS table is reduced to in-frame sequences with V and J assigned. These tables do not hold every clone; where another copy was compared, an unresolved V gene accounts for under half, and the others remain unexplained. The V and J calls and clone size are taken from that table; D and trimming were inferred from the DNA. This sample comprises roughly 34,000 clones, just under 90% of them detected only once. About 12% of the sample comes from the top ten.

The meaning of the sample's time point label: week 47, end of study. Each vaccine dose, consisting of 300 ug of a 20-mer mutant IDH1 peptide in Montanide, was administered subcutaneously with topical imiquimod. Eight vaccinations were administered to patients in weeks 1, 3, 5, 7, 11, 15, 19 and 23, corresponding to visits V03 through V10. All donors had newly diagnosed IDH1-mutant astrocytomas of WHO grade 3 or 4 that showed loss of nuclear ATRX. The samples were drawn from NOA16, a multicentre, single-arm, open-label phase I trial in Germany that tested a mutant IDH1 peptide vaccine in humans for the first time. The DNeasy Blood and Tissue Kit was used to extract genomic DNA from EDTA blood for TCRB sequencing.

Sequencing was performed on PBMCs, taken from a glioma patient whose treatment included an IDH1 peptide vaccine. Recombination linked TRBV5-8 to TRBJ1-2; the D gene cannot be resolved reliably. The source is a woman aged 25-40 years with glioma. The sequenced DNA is TGTGCCAGCAGCTTGTTGAGAGGGCCTGGCTACACCTTC. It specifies CASSLLRGPGYTF.